This T cell receptor (beta chain) stems from a study of T cells after somatic rescue of genetic block. This table comes from immunoSEQ multiplex PCR, and its TCRdb copy is limited to in-frame clones, with some not included. Of 9,500 to 15,000 clones listed, under 85% are singletons. The CDR3 runs 16 residues. Between the trimmed V and J ends, which lost 5 bases and 8 bases, there was a span of 24 bases. CDR1 LNHDA and CDR2 SQIVND come from the germline V gene (reference sequence). The TCR was taken from a boy younger than 18. Source material: peripheral blood mononuclear cells (PBMCs). The chain couples TRBV19 to TRBJ1-2; D not certain. The CDR3, as DNA: TGTGCCAGTAGTCGCGCCCGGGCCTCCGAACCTGGAGGCTACACCTTC. Translating gives CASSRARASEPGGYTF.